The sequence of this T cell receptor beta chain was determined in a study of blood T cell repertoires in COVID-19. The wider study: Acute and convalescent COVID-19 samples came from the United States, Italy and Spain. In each case, the material was cDNA or gDNA derived from T cells, B-cell-depleted T cells, or PBMCs.

Concerning this clone itself: At one of its ends the junction is not consistent with the germline gene, which may arise from a read error.

The table came from immunoSEQ multiplex PCR; TCRdb's copy has only in-frame clones and leaves some out. The repertoire holds approximately 16,000 clones, with roughly 89% as singletons. Germline V gene data show CDR1 as SGHTA and CDR2 as FQGTGA. CDR3 length equals 17 residues. The sequence came from a woman aged 80 or over with COVID-19, enrolled during active disease. V gene TRBV7-3 combines with J gene TRBJ2-2, with D possibly matching TRBD1 (5 bases). Sequencing was performed on peripheral blood. The CDR3 spells CASSLNSRGAKTGELFF. CDR3 DNA: TGTGCCAGCAGCTTAAATAGTAGGGGCGCGAAGACCGGGGAGCTGTTTTTT.